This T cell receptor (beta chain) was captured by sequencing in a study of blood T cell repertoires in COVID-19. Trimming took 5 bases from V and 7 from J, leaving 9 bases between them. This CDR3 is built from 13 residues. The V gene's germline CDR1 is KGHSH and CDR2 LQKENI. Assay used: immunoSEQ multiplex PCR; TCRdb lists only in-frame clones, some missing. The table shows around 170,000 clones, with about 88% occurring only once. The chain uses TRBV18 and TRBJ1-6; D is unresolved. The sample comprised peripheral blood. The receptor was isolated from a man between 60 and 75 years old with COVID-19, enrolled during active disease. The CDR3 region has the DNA TGTGCCAGCTCAACCTCCGGGAATTCACCCCTCCACTTT. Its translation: CASSTSGNSPLHF.